What follows are 27 T cell receptor beta chains derived from one specimen sequenced in a study of cytomegalovirus exposure and HLA in healthy donors. Sequencing used immunoSEQ multiplex PCR; TCRdb keeps in-frame clones, though not all of them. The sample contains 100,000 or so clones, 70% to 90% of which appear only once. The source material was PBMCs. Receptor source: a woman aged 18-30 years in good health and CMV-seropositive.

The chain has TRBV7-9 and TRBJ1-5, with TRBD1 matching over 8 bases. CDR3 size: 15 residues. Germline CDR1 is SEHNR and CDR2 is FQNEAQ (reference sequence). Trimming cost V 6 bases and J 0 bases; bases outside gene matches: 4. CDR3 in amino acids: CASSLTGDSNQPQHF. The CDR3 region has the DNA TGTGCCAGCAGTTTGACAGGGGATAGCAATCAGCCCCAGCATTTT.

V and J are TRBV28 and TRBJ1-5; TRBD1 might be the D (6 bases). V was trimmed by 3 bases and J by 7 bases, leaving 19 bases between them. The CDR3 has 16 residues. CDR1 MDHEN and CDR2 SYDVKM come from the germline V gene. CDR3 bases: TGTGCCAGCAGTTTGGCGACACAGGGCGTCAGGCAGCCCCAGCATTTT. It is translated as CASSLATQGVRQPQHF.

This chain connects TRBV5-1 to TRBJ2-2; 9 bases are shared with TRBD1. V lost 5 bases, J lost 7 bases, and 9 bases stayed unmatched. Germline V CDR1 and CDR2: SGHRS, YFSETQ. This CDR3 spans 15 amino acids. CDR3 bases: TGCGCCAGCAGTCGGGACAGGGTGTATAACGGGGAGCTGTTTTTT. Its translation: CASSRDRVYNGELFF.

The chain has TRBV2 and TRBJ2-1; 8 bases align to TRBD1. This CDR3 has 15 residues. Germline lookup yields CDR1 SNHLY and CDR2 FYNNEI. With 8 bases clipped from V and 2 bases from J, the junction kept 8 bases outside the gene matches. CDR3 in amino acids: CASGPDRAAYNEQFF. CDR3 in DNA: TGTGCCAGCGGGCCGGACAGGGCGGCCTACAATGAGCAGTTCTTC.

The J gene is TRBJ1-1, the V gene TRBV7-9; no reliable D call. Trimming took 4 bases from V and 4 from J, leaving 7 bases between them. This CDR3 spans 12 amino acids. The germline V gene has CDR1 SEHNR and CDR2 FQNEAQ (reference sequence). CDR3 sequence reads: CASSSRGTEAFF. In DNA, the CDR3 is TGTGCCAGCAGCTCCCGCGGCACTGAAGCTTTCTTT.

The chain combines TRBV19 with TRBJ1-3, with 7 nucleotides matching TRBD1. V lost 6 bases, J lost 5 bases, and 7 bases stayed unmatched. Germline assignment: CDR1 LNHDA and CDR2 SQIVND (reference sequence). The CDR3 totals 14 residues. In DNA form, the CDR3 reads TGTGCCAGTAGCCCACAACAGGGGAGAAACACCATATATTTT. Its translation: CASSPQQGRNTIYF.

This rearrangement joins TRBV11-3 to TRBJ2-1, with TRBD2 matching 7 bases. V was clipped by 1 base and J by 8 bases; unmatched bases: 5. The CDR3 runs to 14 residues. Germline V lookup: CDR1 SGHNT, CDR2 YENEEA. DNA for the CDR3: TGTGCCAGCAGCTTAGTCGGGGGGTTTGATGAGCAGTTCTTC. This gives the protein CASSLVGGFDEQFF.

This clone was counted only a few times. The rearrangement joins TRBV19 to TRBJ1-2; D gene uncertain. The CDR3 consists of 14 residues. CDR1 and CDR2 (germline): LNHDA, SQIVND (reference sequence). The V and J ends lost 3 bases and 1 base respectively, with 9 bases between them. The CDR3 sequence: CASSITGDNYGYTF. The CDR3 DNA follows: TGTGCCAGTAGTATCACCGGGGATAACTATGGCTACACCTTC.

The chain couples TRBV13 to TRBJ2-1, with a tentative D call TRBD2 (5 bases). V shed 5 bases and J shed 2 bases, with 10 bases lying between them. This CDR3 contains 14 residues. The germline V gene encodes CDR1 PRHDT and CDR2 FYEKMQ (reference sequence). The CDR3 DNA reads as TGTGCCAGCAGCCGGGGTGGGGCCTACAATGAGCAGTTCTTC. This gives the protein CASSRGGAYNEQFF.

The rearrangement links TRBV7-8 to TRBJ1-4, with D perhaps matching TRBD1 (6 bases). Germline V gene data show CDR1 as SGHVS and CDR2 as FQNEAQ. The CDR3 consists of 15 residues. Between the trimmed V and J ends, which lost 2 bases and 4 bases, there was a span of 11 bases. CDR3 protein: CASSLQTGYNEKLFF. CDR3 DNA sequence: TGTGCCAGCAGCTTACAGACAGGCTATAATGAAAAACTGTTTTTT.

The sample holds one count of this clone. The rearrangement joins TRBV6-5 to TRBJ1-5; D perhaps matches TRBD1 (5 bases). This CDR3 is built from 15 residues. V was trimmed by 6 bases and J by 3 bases, leaving 15 bases between them. The V gene's germline CDR1 is MNHEY and CDR2 SVGAGI. The CDR3 DNA is TGTGCCAGCAGCCTGATGGGGCACTCCAATCAGCCCCAGCATTTT. Translating it yields CASSLMGHSNQPQHF.

The gene calls are TRBV6-1 and TRBJ2-1; 7 bases match TRBD1. V was pared by 6 bases and J by 6 bases, with 2 bases of the junction left unmatched. The CDR3 is made up of 12 amino acids. Germline CDR1 and CDR2: MNHNS and SASEGT. The CDR3 sequence is CASSDRVNEQFF. CDR3 bases: TGTGCCAGCAGCGACAGGGTCAATGAGCAGTTCTTC.

This sequence joins TRBV6-4 and TRBJ2-3; maybe TRBD2 (6 bases). The CDR3 consists of 16 residues. CDR1 and CDR2 from the germline V gene are MRHNA and SNTAGT. Trimming removed 0 bases from V and 2 bases from J, with 12 bases in between. The CDR3 spells CASSDSASADTDTQYF. In DNA, the CDR3 is TGTGCCAGCAGTGACTCGGCTAGCGCGGACACAGATACGCAGTATTTT.

The rearrangement joins TRBV5-4 to TRBJ1-1, with TRBD1 matching over 8 bases. The germline V gene has CDR1 SGHNT and CDR2 YYREEE (reference sequence). The V and J ends lost 3 bases and 3 bases, in that order; junction bases with no gene match: 10. This CDR3 contains 16 residues. CDR3 sequence: CASSSPQVGQDTEAFF. The CDR3 DNA follows: TGTGCCAGCAGCTCGCCCCAAGTGGGACAGGACACTGAAGCTTTCTTT.

This chain's CDR3 is CASSYGGLADNSYEQYF. The CDR3 coding sequence is TGCGCCAGCAGCTACGGGGGCCTAGCGGATAACTCCTACGAGCAGTACTTC. V is TRBV4-1 and J is TRBJ2-7; the D gene is possibly TRBD2 (7 bases). V lost 5 bases and J lost 0, with 20 bases in between. The CDR3 has 17 residues. Germline V gene data show CDR1 as MGHRA and CDR2 as YSYEKL.

The chain carries TRBV9 and TRBJ2-2; 13 bases match TRBD2. J was trimmed by 7 bases and V by 3 bases; bases with no gene match: 6. The CDR3 loop spans 16 amino acids. The germline gives CDR1 SGDLS, CDR2 YYNGEE. The CDR3 spells CASSGGTSGIIGELFF. The CDR3 DNA follows: TGTGCCAGCAGCGGTGGGACTAGCGGGATTATCGGGGAGCTGTTTTTT.

CDR3 coding DNA: TGTGCCAGCAGCTTCGCTAGCGGGGGGGCCTACGAGCAGTACTTC. This gives the protein CASSFASGGAYEQYF. The rearrangement links TRBV7-9 to TRBJ2-7; 12 nucleotides match TRBD2. This CDR3 is 15 amino acids long. Germline assignment: CDR1 SEHNR and CDR2 FQNEAQ (reference sequence). The junction had 2 bases not matched to a gene; V was cut back by 3 bases and J by 2 bases. The variable domain in full, with the rest retrieved from reference TRBV7-9 and TRBJ2-7, is DTGVSQNPRHKITKRGQNVTFRCDPISEHNRLYWYRQTLGQGPEFLTYFQNEAQLEKSRLLSDRFSAERPKGSFSTLEIQRTEQGDSAMYLCASSFASGGAYEQYFGPGTRLTVT.

The chain employs TRBV27 and TRBJ2-2; 10 bases map to TRBD1. This CDR3 has 16 residues. The germline V gene has CDR1 MNHEY and CDR2 SMNVEV (reference sequence). Trimming removed 4 bases from V and 5 bases from J; junction bases left unmatched: 7. CDR3 sequence (DNA): TGTGCCAGCAGTTCCAGGACAGGGGGAAGGACCGGGGAGCTGTTTTTT. This encodes CASSSRTGGRTGELFF.

This clone was picked up a small number of times. CDR3 sequence: CASSSDRENYGYTF. CDR3 sequence (DNA): TGTGCCAGCAGCTCCGACAGGGAGAACTATGGCTACACCTTC. The rearrangement joins TRBV5-4 to TRBJ1-2, with 7 bases aligning to TRBD1. The CDR3 loop spans 14 amino acids. In germline, CDR1 is SGHNT, CDR2 YYREEE (reference sequence). V dropped 3 bases and J dropped 2; count of bases not matched to a gene: 4.

V is TRBV6-5 and J is TRBJ1-3; 8 bases are a match to TRBD1. In germline, CDR1 is MNHEY, CDR2 SVGAGI. This CDR3 has 15 residues. Unmatched junction bases numbered 3, after V lost 5 bases and J lost 0 bases. CDR3 sequence: CASSPDRASGNTIYF. CDR3 bases: TGTGCCAGCAGTCCGGACAGGGCCTCTGGAAACACCATATATTTT.

This chain links TRBV7-6 with TRBJ1-5, with 10 bases that match TRBD1. CDR1 SGHVS and CDR2 FNYEAQ come from the germline V gene. The CDR3 covers 14 residues. After removal of 5 bases from V and 4 bases from J, the junction contained 2 bases not matched to a gene. The chain's CDR3 is CASSPGQGNQPQHF. The CDR3 coding sequence is TGTGCCAGCAGCCCGGGACAGGGGAATCAGCCCCAGCATTTT.

This clone was picked up one time. The chain recombines TRBV2 with TRBJ1-2; D is ambiguous. Trimming removed 3 bases from V and 8 bases from J, with 7 bases in between. Germline lookup yields CDR1 SNHLY and CDR2 FYNNEI. The CDR3 is made up of 11 amino acids. The CDR3 region is CASSEVAGYTF. The CDR3 DNA follows: TGTGCCAGCAGTGAGGTGGCAGGCTACACCTTC.

This clone was seen only once. Germline is not matched at one junction end, which may reflect a read error. At the DNA level, this CDR3 is encoded by other sequences in the same sample as well. The chain links TRBV9 to TRBJ2-3, with D hard to call. The CDR3 runs to 12 residues. Germline lookup yields CDR1 SGDLS and CDR2 YYNGEE. CDR3 region: CATSDITDTQYF. The CDR3, as DNA: TGTGCCACCAGCGACATAACAGATACGCAATATTTT.

The gene calls are TRBV9 and TRBJ1-1; D not resolved. Germline CDR1 reads SGDLS; CDR2 reads YYNGEE. The CDR3 is 14 residues long. V lost 0 bases to trimming and J lost 1 base, with 7 bases between them. CDR3 residues: CASSVDEGNTEAFF. CDR3 bases: TGTGCCAGCAGCGTAGATGAGGGGAACACTGAAGCTTTCTTT.

The chain carries TRBV6-1 and TRBJ2-3; 13 nucleotides agree with TRBD2. Trimming took 7 bases from V and 4 from J; bases not matched to a gene: 5. The CDR3 sequence is 15 residues long. The germline V gene encodes CDR1 MNHNS and CDR2 SASEGT. The CDR3 spells CASTSGLAGADTQYF. The CDR3 DNA reads TGTGCCAGCACTTCAGGACTAGCGGGGGCAGATACGCAGTATTTT.

The chain joins TRBV5-4 to TRBJ1-2; 7 bases fit TRBD1. The CDR3 is made up of 13 amino acids. J lost 4 bases, V lost 4 bases, and 4 bases had no gene match. CDR1 and CDR2 from the germline V gene are SGHNT and YYREEE (reference sequence). The CDR3 coding sequence is TGTGCCAGCAGCCTACAGGGGTTCTATGGCTACACCTTC. This gives the protein CASSLQGFYGYTF.

J is TRBJ2-5 and V is TRBV6-5; TRBD2 matches 15 bases. The J segment lost 6 bases and the V segment lost 2 bases, leaving 4 bases of the junction unmatched. This CDR3 has 16 amino acids. Germline values: CDR1 MNHEY, CDR2 SVGAGI. Here the CDR3 DNA reads TGTGCCAGCAGTTACGGGACTAGCGGGAGGACCCAGACCCAGTACTTC. Its translation: CASSYGTSGRTQTQYF.